The next 10 T cell receptor beta chains were all read from a single sample in a study of shared clonotypes between healthy human individuals. Using immunoSEQ multiplex PCR, the repertoire was profiled, and TCRdb retains in-frame clones only, with some absent. The sample has around 2,000,000 clones, about 95% seen once. Cells designated naive CD8 were CD45RO-negative and were positively selected for CCR7, with terminally differentiated effector memory CD45RA+ cells excluded. The sequenced material came from naive CD8+ T cells sorted from blood. These receptors came from a man between 18 and 35 years old in good health.

This chain links TRBV6-5 with TRBJ1-1; the D gene is possibly TRBD1 (5 bases). This CDR3 has 15 amino acids. Trimming removed 0 bases from V and 2 bases from J, with 10 bases in between. Looked up from germline, CDR1 is MNHEY and CDR2 is SVGAGI. The CDR3 DNA is TGTGCCAGCAGTTACTCGGTGACAGCCAACACTGAAGCTTTCTTT. This gives the protein CASSYSVTANTEAFF.

This clone was observed once. This rearrangement joins TRBV4-3 to TRBJ2-7; D gene unclear. CDR1 and CDR2 from the germline V gene are LGHNA and YSLEER. V lost 1 base to trimming and J lost 0 bases, with 10 bases between them. The CDR3 extends over 15 amino acids. The CDR3 protein is CASSQGTDSSYEQYF. As DNA, the CDR3 is TGCGCCAGCAGCCAAGGTACAGACTCCTCCTACGAGCAGTACTTC.

The rearrangement links TRBV9 to TRBJ2-7, with TRBD2 identical over 10 bases. J was trimmed by 0 bases and V by 4 bases; bases with no gene match: 4. CDR1 and CDR2 (germline): SGDLS, YYNGEE. The CDR3 is made up of 15 amino acids. The CDR3 reads CASSTSSGSSYEQYF. The DNA of the CDR3 is TGTGCCAGCAGCACCTCTAGCGGGAGCTCCTACGAGCAGTACTTC.

V usage is TRBV7-9 and J usage is TRBJ2-2; TRBD2 matches 7 bases. In germline, CDR1 is SEHNR, CDR2 FQNEAQ (reference sequence). CDR3 length: 16 residues. With 5 bases clipped from V and 5 bases from J, the junction kept 11 bases outside the gene matches. The CDR3 DNA sequence: TGTGCCAGCAGCGGGGGACTACCCGTTGGAACCGGGGAGCTGTTTTTT. Protein product: CASSGGLPVGTGELFF.

The chain couples TRBV4-3 to TRBJ2-3, with TRBD2 matching 9 bases. The CDR3 consists of 16 residues. With 3 bases clipped from V and 4 bases from J, the junction kept 8 bases outside the gene matches. Germline V gene lookup returns CDR1 LGHNA and CDR2 YSLEER. Written as DNA, the CDR3 is TGCGCCAGCAGCCAGGGGTGGCTAGCGGGACCAGATACGCAGTATTTT. Translated, it gives CASSQGWLAGPDTQYF.

This clone was observed once. The rearrangement links TRBV9 to TRBJ2-3, with TRBD2 matching over 10 bases. Germline CDR1 SGDLS, CDR2 YYNGEE. The V and J ends lost 3 bases and 5 bases, in that order; junction bases with no gene match: 3. The CDR3 loop spans 14 amino acids. The CDR3 region has the DNA TGTGCCAGCAGCGCAAGCGGGAGGGGAGATACGCAGTATTTT. It yields the protein CASSASGRGDTQYF. The full variable domain, rest sourced from reference TRBV9 and TRBJ2-3, is DSGVTQTPKHLITATGQRVTLRCSPRSGDLSVYWYQQSLDQGLQFLIQYYNGEERAKGNILERFSAQQFPDLHSELNLSSLELGDSALYFCASSASGRGDTQYFGPGTRLTVL.

This clone has only one observation. The genes are TRBV19 and TRBJ1-2; D possibly corresponds to TRBD1 (6 bases). Deletions cut 0 bases from V and 4 bases from J, with 12 bases between. Germline assignment: CDR1 LNHDA and CDR2 SQIVND (reference sequence). There are 15 residues in the CDR3. This chain's CDR3 is CASSIDLTGPYGYTF. The CDR3 nucleotides read TGTGCCAGTAGTATAGATTTGACAGGACCCTATGGCTACACCTTC.

This clone was observed once. This rearrangement joins TRBV9 to TRBJ2-4, with a tentative D call TRBD2 (5 bases). Germline CDR1 and CDR2: SGDLS and YYNGEE. The germline V and J ends were trimmed by 3 bases and 5 bases, with 6 bases remaining between them. The CDR3 is made up of 12 amino acids. CDR3 bases: TGTGCCAGCAGCGACGGGGAAAACATTCAGTACTTC. Amino acid sequence: CASSDGENIQYF.

This clone was seen a single time. This chain links TRBV9 with TRBJ2-3, with a possible D match to TRBD1 (6 bases). The CDR3 is made up of 14 amino acids. Trimming took off 3 bases at V and 4 bases at J, with 12 bases between the two ends. Per germline, CDR1 SGDLS and CDR2 YYNGEE. DNA for the CDR3: TGTGCCAGCAGCGGTACAGGGCTCCCAGATACGCAGTATTTT. It is translated as CASSGTGLPDTQYF.

This rearrangement joins TRBV19 to TRBJ1-1; D remains ambiguous. The CDR3 runs 12 residues. Germline CDR1 is LNHDA and CDR2 is SQIVND (reference sequence). Between the trimmed V and J ends, which lost 9 bases and 4 bases, there was a span of 12 bases. The CDR3: CASSDSPTEAFF. CDR3 DNA: TGTGCCAGCTCAGACTCTCCCACTGAAGCTTTCTTT. Together with reference TRBV19 and TRBJ1-1, the CDR3 gives the full variable domain: DGGITQSPKYLFRKEGQNVTLSCEQNLNHDAMYWYRQDPGQGLRLIYYSQIVNDFQKGDIAEGYSVSREKKESFPLTVTSAQKNPTAFYLCASSDSPTEAFFGQGTRLTVV.